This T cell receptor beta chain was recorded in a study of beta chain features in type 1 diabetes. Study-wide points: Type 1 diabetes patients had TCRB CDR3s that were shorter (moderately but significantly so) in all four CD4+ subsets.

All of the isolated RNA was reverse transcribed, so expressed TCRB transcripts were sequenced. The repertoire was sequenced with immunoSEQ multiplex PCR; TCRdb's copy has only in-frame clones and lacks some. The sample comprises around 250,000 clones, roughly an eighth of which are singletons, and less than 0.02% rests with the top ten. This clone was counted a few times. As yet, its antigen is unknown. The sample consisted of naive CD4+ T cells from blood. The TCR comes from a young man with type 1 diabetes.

For the CDR3, the DNA is TGCAGTGCTAACTTTGAGACCCAGTACTTC. The encoded protein is CSANFETQYF. This chain links TRBV20-1 with TRBJ2-5; the D is unclear. This CDR3 is built from 10 residues. Trimming took 4 bases from V and 5 from J, leaving 5 bases between them. Per germline, CDR1 DFQATT and CDR2 SNEGSKA (reference sequence).